This TCR beta chain was captured in a study of regulatory T cells in long-lasting Graves disease. As to time point: persistent/refractory GD, antithyroid drugs over 5 years with positive TRAb. The TCR library was made from RNA that had been extracted from PBMCs in TRIzol. TCR beta libraries were built with iRepertoire HTBI primers and Arm-PCR of CDR3 regions. TCRdb reanalysed the multiplex PCR reads using MiXCR and keeps one entry per CDR3 protein. The table lists 650,000 to 850,000 distinct CDR3 sequences, 30% of them singletons, with around 40% in the top ten. V dropped 5 bases and J dropped 4 bases, with 11 bases sitting between them. The CDR3 consists of 13 residues. Germline V CDR1 and CDR2: MDHEN, SYDVKM. This clonotype was counted a few times.

The input for sequencing was peripheral blood mononuclear cells (PBMCs), taken when the disease was refractory, from a patient treated with antithyroid drugs. The receptor was isolated from a female donor with Graves disease. This chain connects TRBV28 to TRBJ1-2, with D unclear. The CDR3 bases are TGTGCCAGCAGTCGGGCCGGCGGCTATGGCTACACCTTC. Protein: CASSRAGGYGYTF.